Sequencing of this T cell receptor beta chain was carried out in a study of metastatic and nonmetastatic thyroid tumors (dated by TCRdb to the early 2020s). Notes on the research overall: The researchers compared repertoires between peripheral blood samples and tumor or nodule tissue samples from patients with malignant or benign thyroid disease.

No patient had received any treatment before thyroid surgery. Patient clinical samples collected from about 2011 to 2018 were retrospectively analysed using T-cell receptor beta sequencing. Library method: PCR. Sequencing used an Illumina HiSeq 4000. The TCR beta-chain CDR3 region of each patient was profiled by high-throughput sequencing. Under the source paper's analysis protocol: CDR3 differences across clinicopathological groups were used to build a classifier for discriminating distant-metastatic papillary thyroid cancer patients. The Shannon index was used to measure repertoire diversity, and the Morisita-Horn index was used to measure how similar tumor and blood repertoires were. TCRdb itself trimmed the public reads at Q25 with fastp, ran MiXCR and retained productive beta chains. V and J calls and clone size were set by TCRdb, not the authors. The sample profile shows about 3,500 clones; approximately 40% of them were found once. Of the sample, roughly an eighth is held by the ten largest clones.

V lost 3 bases and J lost 3 bases; the stretch between them is 9 bases long. The germline V gene encodes CDR1 DFQATT and CDR2 SNEGSKA (reference sequence). From cysteine to phenylalanine, the CDR3 is 12 amino acids long. Only the CDR3 portion is preserved as DNA: 36 bases, with reading frame beginning at the first base. This clone is described as medium-sized (0.01 to 0.1%). Its binding antigen is unknown. No base-level quality is on record; no much larger clone is a single base apart. The research as a whole found: In both blood and tumor samples, malignant tumors were reported to have significantly higher TCR beta diversity than benign nodules.

Sequenced: adjacent normal tissue. The source is a male donor with papillary thyroid cancer or a benign thyroid nodule (not recorded which). Some clones in this sample may be carry-over from other donors' samples. Recombination joined TRBV20-1 with TRBJ2-7, with the identity of the D gene unclear. The encoded CDR3 is CSARDASYEQYF. The nucleotides read TGCAGTGCTAGGGACGCCAGCTACGAGCAGTACTTC.